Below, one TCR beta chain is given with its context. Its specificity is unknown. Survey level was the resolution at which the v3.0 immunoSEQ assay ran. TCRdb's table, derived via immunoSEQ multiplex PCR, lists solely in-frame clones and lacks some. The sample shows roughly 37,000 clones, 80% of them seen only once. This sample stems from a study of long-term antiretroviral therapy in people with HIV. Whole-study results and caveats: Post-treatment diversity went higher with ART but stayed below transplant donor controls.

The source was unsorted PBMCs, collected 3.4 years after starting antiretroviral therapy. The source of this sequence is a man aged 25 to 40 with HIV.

In DNA form, the CDR3 reads TGTGCCAGCAGCTTCGGACGGGGGGGCACAGATACGCAGTATTTT. It translates to CASSFGRGGTDTQYF. This chain links TRBV5-4 with TRBJ2-3, with TRBD2 matching 7 bases. The ends lost 2 bases at V and 1 base at J; junction bases unmatched: 4. The CDR3 has 15 residues. Germline V CDR1 and CDR2: SGHNT, YYREEE (reference sequence).